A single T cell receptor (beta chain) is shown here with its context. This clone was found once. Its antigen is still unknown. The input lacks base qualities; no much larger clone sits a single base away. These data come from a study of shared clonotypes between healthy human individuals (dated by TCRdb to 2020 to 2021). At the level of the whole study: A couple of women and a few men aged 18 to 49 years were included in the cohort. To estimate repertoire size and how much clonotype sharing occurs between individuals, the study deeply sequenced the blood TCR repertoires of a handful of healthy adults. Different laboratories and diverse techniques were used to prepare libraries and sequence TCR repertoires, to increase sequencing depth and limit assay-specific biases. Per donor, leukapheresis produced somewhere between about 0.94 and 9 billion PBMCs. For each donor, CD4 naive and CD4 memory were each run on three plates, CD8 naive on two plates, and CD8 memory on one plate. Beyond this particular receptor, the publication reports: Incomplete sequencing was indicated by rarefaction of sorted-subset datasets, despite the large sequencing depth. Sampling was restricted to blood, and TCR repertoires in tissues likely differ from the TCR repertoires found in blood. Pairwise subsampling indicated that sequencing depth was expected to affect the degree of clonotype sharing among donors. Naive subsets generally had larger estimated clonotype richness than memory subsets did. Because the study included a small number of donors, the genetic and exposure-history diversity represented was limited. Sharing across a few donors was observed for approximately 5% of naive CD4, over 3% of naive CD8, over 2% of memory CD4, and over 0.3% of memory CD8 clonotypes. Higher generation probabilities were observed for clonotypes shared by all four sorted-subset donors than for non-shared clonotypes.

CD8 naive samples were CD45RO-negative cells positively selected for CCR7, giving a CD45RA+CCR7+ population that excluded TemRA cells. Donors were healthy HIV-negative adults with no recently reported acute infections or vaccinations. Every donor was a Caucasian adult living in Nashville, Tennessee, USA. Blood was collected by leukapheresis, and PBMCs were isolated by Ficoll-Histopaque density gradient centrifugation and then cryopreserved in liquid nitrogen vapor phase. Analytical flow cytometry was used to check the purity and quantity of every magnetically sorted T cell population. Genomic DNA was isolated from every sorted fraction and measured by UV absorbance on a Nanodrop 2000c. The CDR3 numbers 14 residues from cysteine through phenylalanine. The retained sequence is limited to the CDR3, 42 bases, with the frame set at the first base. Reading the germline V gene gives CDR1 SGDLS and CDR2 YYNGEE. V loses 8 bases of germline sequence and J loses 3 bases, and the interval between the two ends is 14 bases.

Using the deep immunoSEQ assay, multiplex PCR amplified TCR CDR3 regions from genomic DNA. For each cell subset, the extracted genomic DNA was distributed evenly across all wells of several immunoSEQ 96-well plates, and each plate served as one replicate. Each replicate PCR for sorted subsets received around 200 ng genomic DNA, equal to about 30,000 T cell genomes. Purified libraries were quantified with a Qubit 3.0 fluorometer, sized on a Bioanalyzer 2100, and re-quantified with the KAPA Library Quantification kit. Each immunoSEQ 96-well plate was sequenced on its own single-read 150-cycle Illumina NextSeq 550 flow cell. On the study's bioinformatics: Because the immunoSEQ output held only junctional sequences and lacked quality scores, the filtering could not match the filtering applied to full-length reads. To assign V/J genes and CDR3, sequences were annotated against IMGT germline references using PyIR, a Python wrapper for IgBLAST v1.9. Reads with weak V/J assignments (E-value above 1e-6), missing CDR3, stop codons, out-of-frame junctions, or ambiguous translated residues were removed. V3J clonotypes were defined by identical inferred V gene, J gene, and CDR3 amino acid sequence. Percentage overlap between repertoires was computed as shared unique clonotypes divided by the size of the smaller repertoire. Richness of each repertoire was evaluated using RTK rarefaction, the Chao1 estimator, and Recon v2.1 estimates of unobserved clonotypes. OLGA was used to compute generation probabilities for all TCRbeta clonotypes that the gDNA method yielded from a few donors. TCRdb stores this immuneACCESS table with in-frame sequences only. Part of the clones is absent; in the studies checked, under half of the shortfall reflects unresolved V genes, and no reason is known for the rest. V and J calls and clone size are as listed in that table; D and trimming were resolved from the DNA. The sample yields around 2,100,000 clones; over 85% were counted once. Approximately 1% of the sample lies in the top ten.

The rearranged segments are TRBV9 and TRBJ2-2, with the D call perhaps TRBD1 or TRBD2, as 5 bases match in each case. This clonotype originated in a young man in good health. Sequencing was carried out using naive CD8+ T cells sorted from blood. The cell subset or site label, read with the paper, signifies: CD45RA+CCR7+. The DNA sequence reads TGTGCCAGTCGGGGCGAAGGAGACACCGGGGAGCTGTTTTTT. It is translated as CASRGEGDTGELFF.